The clone carrying this T cell receptor (beta chain) showed up many times. One end of the junction fails to match germline, which may point to a read error. A second PCR, run for about 7 to 11 cycles, used a sample-barcoded 5' primer plus a J-beta primer mix. TCRdb redid the calling of the 5' RACE reads with MiXCR, one entry per CDR3 protein. Here the sample spans 750,000 to 1,000,000 distinct CDR3 sequences, under 35% being singletons. This record comes from a study of blood T cells in healthy people across ages. This same sample was also taken into another study, of T cells of mothers and their children. That report adds: Study donors consisted of three healthy Caucasian mothers and their six children. An overlap that was slightly higher, though non-significant, was seen in related mother-child pairs versus unrelated pairs. Persistent microchimeric T cell clones were not found at ~100 per million sensitivity.

Input material: blood. This clonotype was obtained from a woman in her thirties or forties in good health.

The CDR3 bases are TGTGTCAGCAGTTACGTCTCCGGCGCCCTCTCCTACGAGCAGTACTTC. As protein: CVSSYVSGALSYEQYF. The rearrangement links TRBV6-2 or TRBV6-3 to TRBJ2-7; D unclear. CDR1 is MNHEY and CDR2 is SVGEGT in the germline V gene. The CDR3 consists of 16 residues.